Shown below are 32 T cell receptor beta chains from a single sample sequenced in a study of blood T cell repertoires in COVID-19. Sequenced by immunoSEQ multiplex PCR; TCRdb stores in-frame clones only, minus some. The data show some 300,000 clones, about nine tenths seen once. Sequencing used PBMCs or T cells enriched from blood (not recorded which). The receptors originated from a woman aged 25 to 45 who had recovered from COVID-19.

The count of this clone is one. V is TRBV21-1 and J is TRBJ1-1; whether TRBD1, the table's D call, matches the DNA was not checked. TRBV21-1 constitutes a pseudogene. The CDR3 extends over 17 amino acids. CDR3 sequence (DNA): TGTGCCAGCAGCAAAGGGGTGGGGCCAGAATGGGACACTGAAGCTTTCTTT. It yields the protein CASSKGVGPEWDTEAFF.

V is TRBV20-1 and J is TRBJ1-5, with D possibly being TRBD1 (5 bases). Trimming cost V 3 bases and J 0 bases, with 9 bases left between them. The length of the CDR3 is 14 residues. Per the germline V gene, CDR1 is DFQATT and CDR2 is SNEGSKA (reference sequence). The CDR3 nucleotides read TGCAGTGCTAGTACAGGATATAGCAATCAGCCCCAGCATTTT. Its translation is CSASTGYSNQPQHF.

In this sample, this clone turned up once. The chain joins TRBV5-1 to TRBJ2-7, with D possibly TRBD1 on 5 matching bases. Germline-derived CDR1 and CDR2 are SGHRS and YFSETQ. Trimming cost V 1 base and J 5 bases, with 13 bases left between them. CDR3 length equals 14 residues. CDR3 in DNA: TGCGCCAGCAGCTTGATGACAGACGGGCACGAGCAGTACTTC. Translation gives CASSLMTDGHEQYF.

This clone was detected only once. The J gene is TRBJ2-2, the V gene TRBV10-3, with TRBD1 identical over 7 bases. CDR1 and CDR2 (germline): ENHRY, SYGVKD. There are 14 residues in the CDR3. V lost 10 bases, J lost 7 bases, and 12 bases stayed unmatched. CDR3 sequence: CATRQGTGVGELFF. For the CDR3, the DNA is TGTGCCACCCGACAGGGTACGGGCGTCGGGGAGCTGTTTTTT.

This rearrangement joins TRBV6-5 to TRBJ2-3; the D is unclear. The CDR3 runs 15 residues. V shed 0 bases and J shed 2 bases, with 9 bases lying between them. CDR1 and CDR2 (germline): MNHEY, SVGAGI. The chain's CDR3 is CASSYSSPYTDTQYF. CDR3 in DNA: TGTGCCAGCAGTTACTCTAGCCCTTACACAGATACGCAGTATTTT.

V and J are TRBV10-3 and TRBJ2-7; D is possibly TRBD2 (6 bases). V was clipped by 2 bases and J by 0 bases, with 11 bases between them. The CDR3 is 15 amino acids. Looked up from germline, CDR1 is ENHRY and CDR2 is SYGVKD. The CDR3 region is CAISERSGYSYEQYF. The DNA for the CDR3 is TGTGCCATCAGTGAGAGGAGCGGGTACTCCTACGAGCAGTACTTC.

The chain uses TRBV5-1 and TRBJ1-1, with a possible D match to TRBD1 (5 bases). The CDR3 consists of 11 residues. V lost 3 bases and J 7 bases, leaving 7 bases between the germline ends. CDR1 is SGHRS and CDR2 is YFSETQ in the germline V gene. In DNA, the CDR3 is TGCGCCAGCAGCTGGAGGGGTGAAGCTTTCTTT. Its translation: CASSWRGEAFF.

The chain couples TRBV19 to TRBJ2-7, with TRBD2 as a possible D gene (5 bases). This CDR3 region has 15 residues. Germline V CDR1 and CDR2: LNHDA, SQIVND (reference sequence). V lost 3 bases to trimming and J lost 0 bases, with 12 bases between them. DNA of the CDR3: TGTGCCAGTAGTATTATGGGAGCTGCCTCCTACGAGCAGTACTTC. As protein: CASSIMGAASYEQYF.

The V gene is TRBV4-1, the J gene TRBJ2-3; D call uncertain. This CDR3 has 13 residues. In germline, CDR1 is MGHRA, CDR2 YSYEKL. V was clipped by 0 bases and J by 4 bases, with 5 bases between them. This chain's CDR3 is CASSQDAADTQYF. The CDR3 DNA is TGCGCCAGCAGCCAAGATGCGGCAGATACGCAGTATTTT.

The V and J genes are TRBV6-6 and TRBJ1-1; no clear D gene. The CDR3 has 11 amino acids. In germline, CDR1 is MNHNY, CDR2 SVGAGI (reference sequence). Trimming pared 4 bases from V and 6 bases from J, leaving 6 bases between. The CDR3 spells CASSSYAEAFF. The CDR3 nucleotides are TGTGCCAGCAGTTCCTATGCTGAAGCTTTCTTT.

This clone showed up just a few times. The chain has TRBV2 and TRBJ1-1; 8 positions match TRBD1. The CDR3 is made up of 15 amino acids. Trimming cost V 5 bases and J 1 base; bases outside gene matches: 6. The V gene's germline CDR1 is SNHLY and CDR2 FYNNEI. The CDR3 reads CASSFRQGTNTEAFF. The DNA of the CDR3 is TGTGCCAGCAGTTTCCGACAGGGGACGAACACTGAAGCTTTCTTT.

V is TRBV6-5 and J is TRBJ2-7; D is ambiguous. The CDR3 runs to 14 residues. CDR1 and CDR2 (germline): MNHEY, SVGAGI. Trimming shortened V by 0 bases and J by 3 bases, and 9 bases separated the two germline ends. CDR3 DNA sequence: TGTGCCAGCAGTTACTCGACGAGAGGCTACGAGCAGTACTTC. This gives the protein CASSYSTRGYEQYF.

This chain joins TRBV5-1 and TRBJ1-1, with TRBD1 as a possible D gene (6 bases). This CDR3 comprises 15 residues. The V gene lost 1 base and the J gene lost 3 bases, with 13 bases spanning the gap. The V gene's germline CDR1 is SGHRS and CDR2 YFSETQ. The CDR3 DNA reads TGCGCCAGCAGCTTGAGTTCAGGGGTCGACACTGAAGCTTTCTTT. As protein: CASSLSSGVDTEAFF.

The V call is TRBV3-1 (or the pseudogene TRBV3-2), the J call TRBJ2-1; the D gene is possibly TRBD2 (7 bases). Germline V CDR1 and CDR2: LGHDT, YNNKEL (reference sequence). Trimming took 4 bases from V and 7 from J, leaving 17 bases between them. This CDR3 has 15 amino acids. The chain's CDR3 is CASSRSGGAGNEQFF. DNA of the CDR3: TGTGCCAGCAGCCGGTCGGGGGGCGCCGGAAATGAGCAGTTCTTC.

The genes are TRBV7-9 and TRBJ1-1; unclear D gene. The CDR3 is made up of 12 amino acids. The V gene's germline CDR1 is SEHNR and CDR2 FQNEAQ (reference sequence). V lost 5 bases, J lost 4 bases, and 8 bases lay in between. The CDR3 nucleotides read TGTGCCAGCAGCCCAGGACTCACTGAAGCTTTCTTT. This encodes CASSPGLTEAFF.

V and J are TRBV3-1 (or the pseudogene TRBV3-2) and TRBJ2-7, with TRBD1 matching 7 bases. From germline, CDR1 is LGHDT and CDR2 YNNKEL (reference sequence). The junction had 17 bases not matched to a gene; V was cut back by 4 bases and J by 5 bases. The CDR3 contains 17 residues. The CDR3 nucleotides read TGTGCCAGCAGCCCGCCTAAAATGACAGGGTACGTCCACGAGCAGTACTTC. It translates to CASSPPKMTGYVHEQYF.

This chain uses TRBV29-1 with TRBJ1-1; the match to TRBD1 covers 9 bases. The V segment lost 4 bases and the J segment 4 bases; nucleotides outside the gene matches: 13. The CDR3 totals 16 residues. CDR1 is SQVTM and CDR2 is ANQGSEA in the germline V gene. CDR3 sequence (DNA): TGCAGCGTTGCTGGGACAGGGAACGCCTTTAGCACTGAAGCTTTCTTT. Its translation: CSVAGTGNAFSTEAFF.

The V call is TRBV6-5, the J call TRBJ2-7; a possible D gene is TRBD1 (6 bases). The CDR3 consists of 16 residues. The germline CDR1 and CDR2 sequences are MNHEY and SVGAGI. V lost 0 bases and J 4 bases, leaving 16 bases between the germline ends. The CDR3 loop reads CASSYSGHPQPYEQYF. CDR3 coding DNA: TGTGCCAGCAGTTACTCGGGACATCCGCAACCATACGAGCAGTACTTC.

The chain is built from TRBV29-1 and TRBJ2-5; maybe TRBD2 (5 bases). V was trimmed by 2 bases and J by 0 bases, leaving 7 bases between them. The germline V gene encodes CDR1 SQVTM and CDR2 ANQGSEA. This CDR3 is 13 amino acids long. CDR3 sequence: CSVERGYQETQYF. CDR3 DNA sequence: TGCAGCGTTGAAAGAGGGTACCAAGAGACCCAGTACTTC. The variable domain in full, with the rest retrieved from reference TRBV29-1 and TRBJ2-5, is SAVISQKPSRDICQRGTSLTIQCQVDSQVTMMFWYRQQPGQSLTLIATANQGSEATYESGFVIDKFPISRPNLTFSTLTVSNMSPEDSSIYLCSVERGYQETQYFGPGTRLLVL.

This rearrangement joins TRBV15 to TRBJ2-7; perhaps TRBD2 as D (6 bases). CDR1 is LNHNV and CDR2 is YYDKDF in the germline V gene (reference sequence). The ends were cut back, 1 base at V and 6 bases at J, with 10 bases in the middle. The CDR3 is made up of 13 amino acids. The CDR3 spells CATSRGLESEQYF. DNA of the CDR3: TGTGCCACCAGCAGAGGACTAGAGAGCGAGCAGTACTTC.

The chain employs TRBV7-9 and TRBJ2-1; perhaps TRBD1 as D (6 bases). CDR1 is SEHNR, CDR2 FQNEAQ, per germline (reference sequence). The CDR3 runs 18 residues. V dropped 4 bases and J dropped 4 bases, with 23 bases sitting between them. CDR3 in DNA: TGTGCCAGCAGCTCAACGGCAGGGGTACAGAGATTTTACAATGAGCAGTTCTTC. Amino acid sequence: CASSSTAGVQRFYNEQFF.

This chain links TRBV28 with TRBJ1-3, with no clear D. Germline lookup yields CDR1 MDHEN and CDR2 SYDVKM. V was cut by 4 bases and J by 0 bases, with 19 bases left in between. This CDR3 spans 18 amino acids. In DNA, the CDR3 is TGTGCCAGCAGTTCCTATAGAAGACTGCTCTCCTCTGGAAACACCATATATTTT. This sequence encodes CASSSYRRLLSSGNTIYF.

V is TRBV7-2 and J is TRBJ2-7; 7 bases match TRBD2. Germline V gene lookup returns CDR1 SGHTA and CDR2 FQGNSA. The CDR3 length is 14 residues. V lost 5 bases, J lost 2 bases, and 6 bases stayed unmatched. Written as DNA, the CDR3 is TGTGCCAGCAGCGAACTAGCGTGGACCTACGAGCAGTACTTC. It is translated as CASSELAWTYEQYF.

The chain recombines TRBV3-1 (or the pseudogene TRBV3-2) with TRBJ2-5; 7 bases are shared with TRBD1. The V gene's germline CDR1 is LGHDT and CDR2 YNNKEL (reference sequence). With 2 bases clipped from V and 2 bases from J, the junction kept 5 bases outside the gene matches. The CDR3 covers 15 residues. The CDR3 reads CASSQRGGGQETQYF. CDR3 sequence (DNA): TGTGCCAGCAGCCAAAGAGGGGGCGGACAAGAGACCCAGTACTTC.

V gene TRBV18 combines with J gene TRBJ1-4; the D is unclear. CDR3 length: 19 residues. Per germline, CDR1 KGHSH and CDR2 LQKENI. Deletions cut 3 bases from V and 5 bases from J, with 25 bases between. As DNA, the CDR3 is TGTGCCAGCTCACCCCTATCCCCGGGAGGCCTATCTATGAATGAAAAACTGTTTTTT. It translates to CASSPLSPGGLSMNEKLFF.

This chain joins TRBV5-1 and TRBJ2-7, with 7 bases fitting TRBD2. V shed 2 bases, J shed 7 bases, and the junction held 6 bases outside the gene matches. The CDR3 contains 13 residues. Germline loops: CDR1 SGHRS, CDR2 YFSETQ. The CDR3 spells CASSFLGEGEQYF. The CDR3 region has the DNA TGCGCCAGCAGCTTTCTAGGGGAGGGGGAGCAGTACTTC.

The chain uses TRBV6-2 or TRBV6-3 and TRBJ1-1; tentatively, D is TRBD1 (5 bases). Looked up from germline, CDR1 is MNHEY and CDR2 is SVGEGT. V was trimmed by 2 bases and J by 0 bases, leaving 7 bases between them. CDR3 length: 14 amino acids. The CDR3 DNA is TGTGCCAGCAGTTACGGGGGGATGAACACTGAAGCTTTCTTT. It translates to CASSYGGMNTEAFF.

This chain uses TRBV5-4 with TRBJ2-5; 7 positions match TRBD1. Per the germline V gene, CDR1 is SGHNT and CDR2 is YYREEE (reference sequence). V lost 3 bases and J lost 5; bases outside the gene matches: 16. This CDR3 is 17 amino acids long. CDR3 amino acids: CASSWGRGGLIRETQYF. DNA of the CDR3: TGTGCCAGCAGCTGGGGGCGAGGGGGCTTGATTAGGGAGACCCAGTACTTC.

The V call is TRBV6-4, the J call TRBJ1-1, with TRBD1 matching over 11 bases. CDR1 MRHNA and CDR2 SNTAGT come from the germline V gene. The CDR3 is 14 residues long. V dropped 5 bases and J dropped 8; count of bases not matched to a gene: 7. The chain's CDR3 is CASSQDRGRTEAFF. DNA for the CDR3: TGTGCCAGCAGTCAGGACAGGGGGCGAACCGAAGCTTTCTTT.

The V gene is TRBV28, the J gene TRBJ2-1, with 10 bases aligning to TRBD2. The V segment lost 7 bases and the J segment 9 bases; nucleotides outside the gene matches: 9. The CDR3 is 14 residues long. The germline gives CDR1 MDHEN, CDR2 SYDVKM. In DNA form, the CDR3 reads TGTGCCAGCACCGGTCTAGCGGGAGCAAGTGAGCAGTTCTTC. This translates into CASTGLAGASEQFF.

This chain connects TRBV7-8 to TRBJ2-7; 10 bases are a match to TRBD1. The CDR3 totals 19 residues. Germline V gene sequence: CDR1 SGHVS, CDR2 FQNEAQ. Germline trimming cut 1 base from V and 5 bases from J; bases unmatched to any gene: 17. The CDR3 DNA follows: TGTGCCAGCAGCTTAGTCGGGACAGGGGTCCAACTGAGGATGAACGAGCAGTACTTC. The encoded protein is CASSLVGTGVQLRMNEQYF.

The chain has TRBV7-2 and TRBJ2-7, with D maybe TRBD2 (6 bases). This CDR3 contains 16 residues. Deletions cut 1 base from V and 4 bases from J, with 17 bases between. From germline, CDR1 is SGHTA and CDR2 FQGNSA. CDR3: CASSLGWVAEFYEQYF. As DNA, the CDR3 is TGTGCCAGCAGCTTAGGTTGGGTAGCGGAATTTTACGAGCAGTACTTC.